This T cell receptor beta chain was retrieved from a study of fetal regulatory T cell absence and autoimmunity. Study as a whole: The IPEX patients lacked clinical diabetes but had exocrine pancreas autoimmunity.

Study observations and caveats: Pancreas and cord blood did not differ much in TRB family usage. Antigen-driven pancreatic autoimmunity before birth in IPEX was inferred from oligoclonal enrichment. Pancreas TCRs were oligoclonally enriched versus cord blood, some clones over 80-fold.

As to this clone: Its antigen is still unknown.

Measured with immunoSEQ multiplex PCR; TCRdb has only the in-frame clones, and not every one. This table holds 95,000 to 100,000 clones, roughly 78% found once. The ends lost 0 bases at V and 7 bases at J; junction bases unmatched: 3. The CDR3 covers 14 residues. CDR1 and CDR2 (germline): SGDLS, YYNGEE. The rearrangement joins TRBV9 to TRBJ2-1; 8 bases agree with TRBD2. This receptor was obtained from a male donor with IPEX syndrome. The specimen sequenced was pancreas tissue. The CDR3 reads CASSVGRGANEQFF. The CDR3 region has the DNA TGTGCCAGCAGCGTAGGGCGGGGGGCAAATGAGCAGTTCTTC.